This passage covers 25 T cell receptor beta chains from one sample sequenced in a study of siplizumab effects on memory and regulatory T cells. Produced via immunoSEQ multiplex PCR; TCRdb's table is partial and in-frame only. The sample shows about 40,000 clones, about 90% of them seen only once. Sequencing used naive CD4+ T cells sorted from blood. These receptor sequences come from a human donor in good health.

The chain employs TRBV11-2 and TRBJ1-6; D call uncertain. The CDR3 extends over 14 amino acids. Between the trimmed V and J ends, which lost 5 bases and 7 bases, there was a span of 12 bases. Germline lookup yields CDR1 SGHAT and CDR2 FQNNGV. CDR3 in DNA: TGTGCCAGCAGCAACCCACTCTTCAATTCACCCCTCCACTTT. Residues: CASSNPLFNSPLHF.

The genes are TRBV30 and TRBJ1-3; the match to TRBD1 covers 7 bases. Unmatched junction bases numbered 1, after V lost 2 bases and J lost 0 bases. The CDR3 is 14 amino acids. The germline V gene encodes CDR1 GTSNPN and CDR2 SVGIG (reference sequence). CDR3 nucleotide sequence: TGTGCCTGGAGTCGGGACAGCTCTGGAAACACCATATATTTT. Translating it yields CAWSRDSSGNTIYF.

The chain couples TRBV5-1 to TRBJ2-5; 11 bases match TRBD2. CDR3 size: 15 residues. Unmatched junction bases numbered 7, after V lost 4 bases and J lost 5 bases. Germline V gives CDR1 SGHRS, CDR2 YFSETQ. CDR3 in DNA: TGCGCCAGCAGCATGACTAGCGGGGTGGTTGAGACCCAGTACTTC. It is translated as CASSMTSGVVETQYF.

V usage is TRBV2 and J usage is TRBJ1-6, with D unresolved. The CDR3 has 15 amino acids. Trimming removed 4 bases from V and 2 bases from J, with 9 bases in between. Per the germline V gene, CDR1 is SNHLY and CDR2 is FYNNEI. The CDR3 is CASSARVTYNSPLHF. The CDR3 nucleotides read TGTGCCAGCAGTGCAAGGGTAACCTATAATTCACCCCTCCACTTT. Full variable domain (missing parts from reference TRBV2 and TRBJ1-6): EPEVTQTPSHQVTQMGQEVILRCVPISNHLYFYWYRQILGQKVEFLVSFYNNEISEKSEIFDDQFSVERPDGSNFTLKIRSTKLEDSAMYFCASSARVTYNSPLHFGNGTRLTVT.

The chain links TRBV7-3 to TRBJ2-1, with 9 positions matching TRBD2. In germline, CDR1 is SGHTA, CDR2 FQGTGA. The CDR3 runs 16 residues. The V gene end was trimmed by 1 base and the J gene end by 5 bases; junction bases not matched to a gene: 6. DNA for the CDR3: TGTGCCAGCAGCTTAAGTGGCCTAGCGGGAAACAATGAGCAGTTCTTC. Translation: CASSLSGLAGNNEQFF.

The gene calls are TRBV2 and TRBJ2-3, with no clear D. Trimming removed 6 bases at V and 6 bases at J, with 7 bases between. This CDR3 comprises 11 residues. CDR1 and CDR2 from the germline V gene are SNHLY and FYNNEI. The CDR3 loop is CASSWSDTQYF. The CDR3 region has the DNA TGTGCCAGCAGCTGGTCGGATACGCAGTATTTT.

The V call is TRBV7-6, the J call TRBJ2-5, with TRBD2 matching 8 bases. V shed 6 bases and J 5 bases; nucleotides not matched to a gene: 11. Germline V lookup: CDR1 SGHVS, CDR2 FNYEAQ. The CDR3 extends over 15 amino acids. CDR3 protein: CASSPIAGFRETQYF. The CDR3, as DNA: TGTGCCAGCAGTCCGATAGCGGGATTCCGGGAGACCCAGTACTTC.

The rearrangement links TRBV15 to TRBJ1-5; D remains ambiguous. The CDR3 extends over 16 amino acids. V was clipped by 0 bases and J by 5 bases, with 14 bases between them. Per germline, CDR1 LNHNV and CDR2 YYDKDF (reference sequence). CDR3 sequence reads: CATSRDGTASYQPQHF. As DNA, the CDR3 is TGTGCCACCAGCAGAGATGGAACAGCCTCTTATCAGCCCCAGCATTTT.

The chain joins TRBV2 to TRBJ2-7; no firm D call. The CDR3 is 14 residues long. With 1 base removed from V and 0 bases from J, the gap between germline ends came to 7 bases. Germline CDR1 is SNHLY and CDR2 is FYNNEI. Written as DNA, the CDR3 is TGTGCCAGCAGTGAAGGGGCTAGCTCCTACGAGCAGTACTTC. Translated, it gives CASSEGASSYEQYF.

Only one count was recorded for this clone. The chain has TRBV21-1 and TRBJ2-7; the tabulated D call, TRBD2, remains unverified against the DNA. TRBV21-1 is designated a pseudogene. The length of the CDR3 is 14 residues. CDR3 DNA sequence: TGTGCCAGCAGCAAAGAGACGGACTACTACGAGCAGTACTTC. Translating it yields CASSKETDYYEQYF.

The V gene is TRBV10-1, the J gene TRBJ1-1; 11 bases are shared with TRBD1. The CDR3 is made up of 15 amino acids. Trimming removed 3 bases from V and 5 bases from J; junction bases left unmatched: 5. CDR1 WNHNN and CDR2 SYGVQD come from the germline V gene (reference sequence). CDR3: CASSDRGQGGTEAFF. For the CDR3, the DNA is TGCGCCAGCAGTGACCGGGGACAGGGGGGGACTGAAGCTTTCTTT.

This chain joins TRBV10-3 and TRBJ2-7, with D tentatively TRBD2 (6 bases). In germline, CDR1 is ENHRY, CDR2 SYGVKD. V was cut by 3 bases and J by 0 bases, with 9 bases left in between. CDR3 length: 14 amino acids. CDR3 amino acids: CAISDRGDSYEQYF. CDR3 DNA: TGTGCCATCAGTGATCGCGGGGACTCCTACGAGCAGTACTTC.

The rearrangement uses TRBV7-3 and TRBJ2-1; tentatively, D is TRBD1 or TRBD2 (5 bases each). The CDR3 runs 14 residues. Looked up from germline, CDR1 is SGHTA and CDR2 is FQGTGA. V lost 2 bases and J lost 3, with 8 bases in between. CDR3 nucleotide sequence: TGTGCCAGCAGCTTATCTGGGGGCTACAATGAGCAGTTCTTC. Protein: CASSLSGGYNEQFF.

V usage is TRBV9 and J usage is TRBJ1-2, with D possibly being TRBD1 (6 bases). Trimming pared 1 base from V and 3 bases from J, leaving 10 bases between. The V gene's germline CDR1 is SGDLS and CDR2 YYNGEE. The CDR3 is 14 residues long. The CDR3 loop is CASSVRGGDYGYTF. The CDR3 DNA follows: TGTGCCAGCAGCGTAAGAGGGGGGGACTATGGCTACACCTTC. The full variable domain, with the rest looked up from reference TRBV9 and TRBJ1-2, is DSGVTQTPKHLITATGQRVTLRCSPRSGDLSVYWYQQSLDQGLQFLIQYYNGEERAKGNILERFSAQQFPDLHSELNLSSLELGDSALYFCASSVRGGDYGYTFGSGTRLTVV.

A single count supports this clone. The chain employs TRBV5-1 and TRBJ1-4; 11 positions match TRBD1. The ends lost 2 bases at V and 3 bases at J; junction bases unmatched: 15. The CDR3 spans 20 residues. CDR1 and CDR2 (germline): SGHRS, YFSETQ. The DNA of the CDR3 is TGCGCCAGCAGCTTCCTTGGACGGACAGGGGGCTCGATGGCTAATGAAAAACTGTTTTTT. This translates into CASSFLGRTGGSMANEKLFF.

The V gene is TRBV6-5, the J gene TRBJ1-5; D remains unclear. The CDR3 is made up of 15 amino acids. The V gene's germline CDR1 is MNHEY and CDR2 SVGAGI. Deletions cut 0 bases from V and 1 base from J, with 7 bases between. Here the CDR3 reads CASSYSYGSNQPQHF. In DNA form, the CDR3 reads TGTGCCAGCAGTTACTCGTACGGAAGCAATCAGCCCCAGCATTTT.

The chain couples TRBV6-1 to TRBJ1-5; D might be TRBD1 (6 bases). Germline CDR1 and CDR2: MNHNS and SASEGT. The V and J ends lost 4 bases and 4 bases respectively, with 14 bases between them. The CDR3 is 15 amino acids. The CDR3 coding sequence is TGTGCCAGCAGTGTACGGACAGCCTCGAATCAGCCCCAGCATTTT. Translation gives CASSVRTASNQPQHF.

V and J are TRBV6-6 and TRBJ2-2; 9 nucleotides agree with TRBD2. This CDR3 spans 14 amino acids. J was trimmed by 8 bases and V by 5 bases; bases with no gene match: 6. From germline, CDR1 is MNHNY and CDR2 SVGAGI (reference sequence). The CDR3, as DNA: TGTGCCAGCAGTCGCGGGGGGGCCGATGGGGAGCTGTTTTTT. Translated: CASSRGGADGELFF.

In its sample, this clone was seen once. The rearrangement joins TRBV27 to TRBJ2-5, with D perhaps matching TRBD1 or TRBD2 (7 bases each). Trimming pared 3 bases from V and 7 bases from J, leaving 18 bases between. Per the germline V gene, CDR1 is MNHEY and CDR2 is SMNVEV (reference sequence). The CDR3 contains 15 residues. The CDR3: CASSFLGAGGGTQYF. The DNA of the CDR3 is TGTGCCAGCAGTTTTCTCGGCGCAGGGGGGGGGACCCAGTACTTC.

The rearrangement uses TRBV18 and TRBJ2-3; 9 nucleotides align to TRBD1. This CDR3 region has 16 residues. CDR1 and CDR2 from the germline V gene are KGHSH and LQKENI. V trimming: 3 bases; J trimming: 0 bases; junction bases outside the gene matches: 4. The CDR3 DNA follows: TGTGCCAGCTCACCGTTCGGGACAGGGAGCACAGATACGCAGTATTTT. It codes for CASSPFGTGSTDTQYF.

The V gene is TRBV21-1, the J gene TRBJ1-1; whether TRBD1, the table's D call, matches the DNA was not checked. TRBV21-1 is flagged as a pseudogene. CDR3 size: 15 residues. The DNA for the CDR3 is TGTGCCAGCAGCTCCGGGGTGGGGGCACGGACTGAAGCTTTCTTT. Amino acids: CASSSGVGARTEAFF.

The chain couples TRBV7-3 to TRBJ2-2; tentatively, D is TRBD1 or TRBD2 (5 bases each). Trimming removed 6 bases from V and 4 bases from J, with 9 bases in between. The CDR3 length is 13 residues. Per the germline V gene, CDR1 is SGHTA and CDR2 is FQGTGA. This CDR3 is CASSTGTTGELFF. CDR3 in DNA: TGTGCCAGCAGTACGGGGACCACCGGGGAGCTGTTTTTT.

The chain couples TRBV28 to TRBJ1-2, with D unresolved. Trimming shortened V by 3 bases and J by 0 bases, and 5 bases separated the two germline ends. Per the germline V gene, CDR1 is MDHEN and CDR2 is SYDVKM. The CDR3 sequence is 13 residues long. The CDR3 here is CASSFPANYGYTF. The CDR3 DNA reads TGTGCCAGCAGTTTTCCGGCTAACTATGGCTACACCTTC.

The chain joins TRBV7-9 to TRBJ2-1; weak D call: TRBD1 (5 bases). CDR1 and CDR2 (germline): SEHNR, FQNEAQ (reference sequence). The CDR3 consists of 16 residues. Trimming took off 6 bases at V and 7 bases at J, with 22 bases between the two ends. The chain's CDR3 is CASRDGWGGLGNEQFF. In DNA, the CDR3 is TGTGCCAGCAGAGATGGGTGGGGCGGCCTGGGTAATGAGCAGTTCTTC. The full variable domain, with the rest looked up from reference TRBV7-9 and TRBJ2-1, is DTGVSQNPRHKITKRGQNVTFRCDPISEHNRLYWYRQTLGQGPEFLTYFQNEAQLEKSRLLSDRFSAERPKGSFSTLEIQRTEQGDSAMYLCASRDGWGGLGNEQFFGPGTRLTVL.

The chain combines TRBV6-1 with TRBJ2-3; D unresolved. Germline CDR1 is MNHNS and CDR2 is SASEGT. The CDR3 contains 12 residues. V was cut by 10 bases and J by 2 bases, with 10 bases left in between. The CDR3 region is CATNIATDTQYF. CDR3 bases: TGTGCCACGAACATTGCCACAGATACGCAGTATTTT.